This T cell receptor (beta chain) was recorded in a study of T cell responses to AZD1222 COVID-19 vaccine. From germline, CDR1 is LGHNA and CDR2 YNFKEQ. This CDR3 has 14 residues. TCRdb's table, derived via immunoSEQ multiplex PCR, lists solely in-frame clones and lacks some. The sample has about 130,000 clones, over 75% seen once; the top ten hold less than 9%. Regarding this clone: One end of the junction varies from germline; a read error may be responsible.

The receptor comes from an adult in good health. V gene TRBV4-2 combines with J gene TRBJ1-3; D not certain. The sequencing here drew on peripheral blood, taken on day 0 of AZD1222 vaccination. The CDR3 here is CASSQGRTGNTIYF. The CDR3 DNA sequence: TGTGCCAGCAGTCAAGGCAGAACTGGAAACACCATATATTTT.